This T cell receptor beta chain came from a study of identical twins. TCRdb fed the 5' RACE reads into MiXCR, producing one record per CDR3 protein. The sample has about 340,000 distinct CDR3 sequences, more than 9% seen once. Germline-derived CDR1 and CDR2 are SGHDT and YYEEEE. V was pared by 1 base and J by 2 bases, with 6 bases of the junction left unmatched. The CDR3 covers 17 residues. The same data also went into a second study, on yellow fever vaccine responses in identical twins. That paper notes: Reportedly, the T cell response mounted by twins to vaccine seemed partly convergent, partly personalized.

The chain combines TRBV5-6 with TRBJ2-5; 12 bases line up with TRBD2. This clonotype originated in a woman aged 18-35 years in good health. Material: CD8+ T cells sorted from blood. Here the CDR3 DNA reads TGTGCCAGCAGCTTGACTAGCGGGGGGTTCGGGCAAGAGACCCAGTACTTC. Residues: CASSLTSGGFGQETQYF. The entire variable domain, with the rest obtained from reference TRBV5-6 and TRBJ2-5, is as follows: DAGVTQSPTHLIKTRGQQVTLRCSPKSGHDTVSWYQQALGQGPQFIFQYYEEEERQRGNFPDRFSGHQFPNYSSELNVNALLLGDSALYLCASSLTSGGFGQETQYFGPGTRLLVL.